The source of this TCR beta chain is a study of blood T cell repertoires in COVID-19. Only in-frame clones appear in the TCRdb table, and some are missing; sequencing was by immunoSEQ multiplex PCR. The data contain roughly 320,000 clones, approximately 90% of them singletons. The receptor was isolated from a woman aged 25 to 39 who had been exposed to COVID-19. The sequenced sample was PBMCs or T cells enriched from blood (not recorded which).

CDR3 protein: CSVPTNRGDRYGYTF. CDR3 DNA sequence: TGCAGCGTGCCGACCAACAGGGGTGATAGGTATGGCTACACCTTC. The chain combines TRBV29-1 with TRBJ1-2; TRBD1 agrees at 7 bases. With V trimmed by 6 bases and J by 5 bases, 15 bases remained unmatched. This CDR3 spans 15 amino acids. The germline V gene encodes CDR1 SQVTM and CDR2 ANQGSEA.